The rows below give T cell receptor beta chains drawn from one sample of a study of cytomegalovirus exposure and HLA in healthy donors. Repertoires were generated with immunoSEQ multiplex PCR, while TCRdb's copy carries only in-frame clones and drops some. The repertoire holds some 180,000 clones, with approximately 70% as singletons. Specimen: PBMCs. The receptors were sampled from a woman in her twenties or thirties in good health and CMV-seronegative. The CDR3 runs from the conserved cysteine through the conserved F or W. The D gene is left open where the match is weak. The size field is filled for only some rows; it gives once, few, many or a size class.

TGTGCCAGCAGCTACAGACAGGGGAACACTGAAGCTTTCTTT CASSYRQGNTEAFF TRBV6-1 - TRBJ1-1 TRBD1
TGCAGCGCCCCCCGACAGGGGGGCTCCTACGAGCAGTACTTC CSAPRQGGSYEQYF TRBV29-1 once TRBJ2-7 TRBD1
TGTGCCAGCAGCTTGTTCGGGCTAGCGGGAGAAACAGATACGCAGTATTTT CASSLFGLAGETDTQYF TRBV7-9 once TRBJ2-3 TRBD2
TGTGCCAGCAGTTTATTGGGGGAGGGCACTGAAGCTTTCTTT CASSLLGEGTEAFF TRBV27 - TRBJ1-1 -
TGTGCCACCAGCAGAGATCAGTTAATGAACACTGAAGCTTTCTTT CATSRDQLMNTEAFF TRBV15 - TRBJ1-1 -
TGTGCCAGCAGCTTAGCCCAGAATCAGCCCCAGCATTTT CASSLAQNQPQHF TRBV7-8 - TRBJ1-5 -
TGTGCCAGCAGCTTAGATACGGTGGCGGGGGCTAATGAAAAACTGTTTTTT CASSLDTVAGANEKLFF TRBV11-2 - TRBJ1-4 -
TGTGCCAGTAGCCTGACGGGAAATCAGCCCCAGCATTTT CASSLTGNQPQHF TRBV19 - TRBJ1-5 -
TGTGCCAGCAGCTTAGGCGGACAGGGTGGCGATGGCTACACCTTC CASSLGGQGGDGYTF TRBV7-9 - TRBJ1-2 TRBD1
TGCGCCAGCAGCCGCGCGAAATCATCAACCGGACAGGGGCAGACCCAGTACTTC CASSRAKSSTGQGQTQYF TRBV4-1 - TRBJ2-5 TRBD1
TGCGCCAGCAGCTTGGCCGGCGACACTAACTATGGCTACACCTTC CASSLAGDTNYGYTF TRBV5-1 - TRBJ1-2 -
TGTGCCAGCAGCCCGGCGGGGGGTCTGAACACCGGGGAGCTGTTTTTT CASSPAGGLNTGELFF TRBV5-6 - TRBJ2-2 TRBD2
TGTGCCAGCAGCTCTGGACAGATGAACACTGAAGCTTTCTTT CASSSGQMNTEAFF TRBV27 - TRBJ1-1 -
TGTGCCAGCAGTCCGGATGGGGGGGACTACAATGAGCAGTTCTTC CASSPDGGDYNEQFF TRBV2 - TRBJ2-1 TRBD2
TGTGCCAGCAGTGCTGGGGCAGGGCGCGAGCAGTACTTC CASSAGAGREQYF TRBV25-1 - TRBJ2-7 -
TGTGCCAGCAGTCAAGGGGTCTCTGGAAACACCATATATTTT CASSQGVSGNTIYF TRBV6-6 - TRBJ1-3 -
TGTGCCAGCAGCTCAGATCCAACTAATGAAAAACTGTTTTTT CASSSDPTNEKLFF TRBV5-8 few TRBJ1-4 -
TGCGCCAGCAGCCAAGATTTGCGGGAGGTCACCTACGAGCAGTACTTC CASSQDLREVTYEQYF TRBV4-1 - TRBJ2-7 TRBD2
TGCGCCAGCAGCAAGGGACAGGCGGGGCAGCCCCAGCATTTT CASSKGQAGQPQHF TRBV5-1 - TRBJ1-5 TRBD1
TGTGCCAGCAGTGACTGGGGCGGTAACTATGGCTACACCTTC CASSDWGGNYGYTF TRBV2 - TRBJ1-2 -
TGTGCCAGCAGTTTCCGGGACACGTCCTACGAGCAGTACTTC CASSFRDTSYEQYF TRBV27 once TRBJ2-7 -
TGTGCCAGCAGCCTCGGGACTAGCTCTTTTGAGCAGTTCTTC CASSLGTSSFEQFF TRBV7-9 - TRBJ2-1 TRBD2
TGTGCCAGTAGTAGCCCTCACAGGGGCCCTAATGAAGCTTTCTTT CASSSPHRGPNEAFF TRBV19 - TRBJ1-1 TRBD1
TGTGCCAGCAGTTTAAGTGGGACAGGCTGGGAGGGCTACACCTTC CASSLSGTGWEGYTF TRBV27 - TRBJ1-2 TRBD1
TGCGCCAGCAGCTTGGATCCGGGGGACTCTGGAAACACCATATATTTT CASSLDPGDSGNTIYF TRBV5-1 few TRBJ1-3 -
TGCGCCAGCAGCTTGGCACAGATGACAACTAATGAAAAACTGTTTTTT CASSLAQMTTNEKLFF TRBV5-1 - TRBJ1-4 -
TGTGCCAGTAGGATTCAACAGGGATCCGGCAATGAGCAGTTCTTC CASRIQQGSGNEQFF TRBV19 - TRBJ2-1 -
TGTGCCAGCAGTGAACCCGCGGGAGGGAGACAGGGGTATGAGCAGTTCTTC CASSEPAGGRQGYEQFF TRBV6-1 - TRBJ2-1 -
TGTGCCAGCAGTGGATGGACAGCTTACGAGCAGTACTTC CASSGWTAYEQYF TRBV25-1 - TRBJ2-7 -
TGTGCCAGCAGTTACCGGGGGTCGGGGGAGAATGAGCAGTTCTTC CASSYRGSGENEQFF TRBV6-6 - TRBJ2-1 -
TGCGCCAGCTATAACGGGGGGGCCTTGACCGGGGAGCTGTTTTTT CASYNGGALTGELFF TRBV5-1 - TRBJ2-2 TRBD2
TGTGCCAGCAGCCAAGGACTAGCGGGGATCACCACCTTCTACGAGCAGTACTTC CASSQGLAGITTFYEQYF TRBV4-2 once TRBJ2-7 TRBD2
TGTGCCAGCAGTGACCGAGCGGGAGCCTCCTACGAGCAGTACTTC CASSDRAGASYEQYF TRBV2 - TRBJ2-7 TRBD2
TGTGCCATCAGCCCGGGACAGAACCTGGTCAGTGAGCAGTTCTTC CAISPGQNLVSEQFF TRBV10-3 - TRBJ2-1 TRBD1
TGTGCCAGCAGCCCGAAGGGACAGGGGAGGCAAGAGACCCAGTACTTC CASSPKGQGRQETQYF TRBV11-2 - TRBJ2-5 TRBD1
TGTGCCAGTAGTAATCACAGGGGAAATGAAAAACTGTTTTTT CASSNHRGNEKLFF TRBV19 - TRBJ1-4 TRBD1
TGTGCCAGCAGCCTCACAGGGTCGGAGAACAATGAGCAGTTCTTC CASSLTGSENNEQFF TRBV9 - TRBJ2-1 -
TGTGCCAGCAGGGCACCCAGGGGGGATCAGCCCCAGCATTTT CASRAPRGDQPQHF TRBV2 - TRBJ1-5 TRBD1
TGCGCCAGCAGCTTGCAACAGGGGTATCCTCCCACCGGGGAGCTGTTTTTT CASSLQQGYPPTGELFF TRBV5-1 few TRBJ2-2 TRBD1
TGTGCCAGCAGCGTAGACACAGGGTACGGCTACACCTTC CASSVDTGYGYTF TRBV9 few TRBJ1-2 -
TGTGCCAGCTGGGGCAGGGTGGACTATGGCTACACCTTC CASWGRVDYGYTF TRBV5-6 - TRBJ1-2 -
TGCGCCAGCAGCCCCCGGACAGGGGGCGACTATGGCTACACCTTC CASSPRTGGDYGYTF TRBV5-1 - TRBJ1-2 TRBD1
TGTGCCAGCAGCTTAGCCGGGACTAGCGGTGACAATGAGCAGTTCTTC CASSLAGTSGDNEQFF TRBV7-2 - TRBJ2-1 TRBD2
TGCGCCAGCAGCCCGACAGTTCGGAACTACAATGAGCAGTTCTTC CASSPTVRNYNEQFF TRBV4-1 - TRBJ2-1 -
TGTGCCAGCAGCTTAGACAGGGCTGCCGGGGAGCTGTTTTTT CASSLDRAAGELFF TRBV7-6 - TRBJ2-2 -
TGTGCTAGTGGCCTGGGACAGGGATATCAGCCCCAGCATTTT CASGLGQGYQPQHF TRBV12-5 - TRBJ1-5 TRBD1
TGTGCCAGCAGTGAAGGAGACAGGGTCTTTATCAGAGACTATGGCTACACCTTC CASSEGDRVFIRDYGYTF TRBV6-1 - TRBJ1-2 TRBD1
TGTGCCAGCAGCCAAGATGACGGACAGCTTTACTACGAGCAGTACTTC CASSQDDGQLYYEQYF TRBV4-2 few TRBJ2-7 -
TGTGCCAGCAGCTTGGACAGGGGACGAAACTTCCCTAATGAAAAACTGTTTTTT CASSLDRGRNFPNEKLFF TRBV5-5 - TRBJ1-4 TRBD1
TGTGCCAGCAGCTTATTGTCAGGGTGGGACACTGAAGCTTTCTTT CASSLLSGWDTEAFF TRBV13 - TRBJ1-1 -
TGTGCCAGCAGTCAGGGAACTGAAGCTTTCTTT CASSQGTEAFF TRBV2 - TRBJ1-1 -
TGCGCCAGCAGCCAAGATCCAAAGGGGGCAGTAACAGAACATAATTCACCCCTCCACTTT CASSQDPKGAVTEHNSPLHF TRBV4-1 - TRBJ1-6 TRBD1
TGCGCCAGCACCAGGACAGGGGGTAGTCAGCCCCAGCATTTT CASTRTGGSQPQHF TRBV10-2 - TRBJ1-5 TRBD1
TGTGCCAGTAGTATGCGGGCAAACCCTAACTATGGCTACACCTTC CASSMRANPNYGYTF TRBV19 - TRBJ1-2 -
TGTGCCAGCAGCCTCCCCGCGGGGGGGGCAGGGACCGGGGAGCTGTTTTTT CASSLPAGGAGTGELFF TRBV11-2 - TRBJ2-2 TRBD2
TGTGCCAGCAGCCTTGCGGGGAGTAAGACAGATACGCAGTATTTT CASSLAGSKTDTQYF TRBV7-2 - TRBJ2-3 -
TGTGCCAGCAGCTCTGCCCCCAGCGTACTTTACAATGAGCAGTTCTTC CASSSAPSVLYNEQFF TRBV11-2 - TRBJ2-1 -
TGTGCCAGCTCACCAACGGGGGGACTAGGAACTGAAGCTTTCTTT CASSPTGGLGTEAFF TRBV18 - TRBJ1-1 -
TGTGCCAGCACCAAAGACAGGGGGCTTGAAGCTTTCTTT CASTKDRGLEAFF TRBV5-4 few TRBJ1-1 TRBD1